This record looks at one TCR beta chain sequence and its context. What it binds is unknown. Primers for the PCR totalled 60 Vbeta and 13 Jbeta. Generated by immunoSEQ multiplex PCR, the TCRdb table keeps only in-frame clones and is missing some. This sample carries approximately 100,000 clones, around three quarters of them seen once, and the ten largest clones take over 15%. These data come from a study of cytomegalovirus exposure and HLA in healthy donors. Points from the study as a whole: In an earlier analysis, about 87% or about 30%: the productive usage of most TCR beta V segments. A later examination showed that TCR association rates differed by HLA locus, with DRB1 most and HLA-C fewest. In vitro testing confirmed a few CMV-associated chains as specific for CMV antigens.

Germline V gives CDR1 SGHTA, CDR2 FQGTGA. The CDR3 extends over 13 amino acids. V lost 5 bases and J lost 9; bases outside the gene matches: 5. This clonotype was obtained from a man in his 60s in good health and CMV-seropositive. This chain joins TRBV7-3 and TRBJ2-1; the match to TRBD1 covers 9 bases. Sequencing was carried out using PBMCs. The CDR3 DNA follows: TGTGCCAGCAGCCTAAACAGGGGGCGTGAGCAGTTCTTC. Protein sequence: CASSLNRGREQFF. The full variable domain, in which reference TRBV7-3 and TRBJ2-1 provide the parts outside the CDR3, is GAGVSQTPSNKVTEKGKYVELRCDPISGHTALYWYRQSLGQGPEFLIYFQGTGAADDSGLPNDRFFAVRPEGSVSTLKIQRTERGDSAVYLCASSLNRGREQFFGPGTRLTVL.